The next 2 T cell receptor beta chains were all read from a single sample in a study of cytomegalovirus exposure and HLA in healthy donors. PCR amplification relied on 60 Vbeta primers (plus 13 Jbeta primers). The protocol was immunoSEQ multiplex PCR, while the TCRdb copy is restricted to in-frame clones and leaves out a portion. The sample contains over 150,000 clones, around 80% of which appear only once. Sample: PBMCs. These receptors were obtained from a woman aged 45-65 years in good health and CMV-seropositive.

V is TRBV20-1 and J is TRBJ1-2; D is undetermined. The CDR3 is 11 residues long. Germline CDR1 and CDR2: DFQATT and SNEGSKA (reference sequence). Trimming took 5 bases from V and 9 from J, leaving 13 bases between them. CDR3: CSADPGASYTF. Written as DNA, the CDR3 is TGCAGTGCTGACCCGGGAGCTAGCTACACCTTC.

The sample holds a few counts of this clone. The rearrangement uses TRBV7-2 and TRBJ2-2; 12 bases fit TRBD2. In germline, CDR1 is SGHTA, CDR2 FQGNSA. There are 19 residues in the CDR3. V lost 5 bases to trimming and J lost 5 bases; unmatched junction nucleotides: 15. As DNA, the CDR3 is TGTGCCAGCAGCCGCTTAGCCCTAGCGGGAGGGGACGGAACCGGGGAGCTGTTTTTT. Translation: CASSRLALAGGDGTGELFF.